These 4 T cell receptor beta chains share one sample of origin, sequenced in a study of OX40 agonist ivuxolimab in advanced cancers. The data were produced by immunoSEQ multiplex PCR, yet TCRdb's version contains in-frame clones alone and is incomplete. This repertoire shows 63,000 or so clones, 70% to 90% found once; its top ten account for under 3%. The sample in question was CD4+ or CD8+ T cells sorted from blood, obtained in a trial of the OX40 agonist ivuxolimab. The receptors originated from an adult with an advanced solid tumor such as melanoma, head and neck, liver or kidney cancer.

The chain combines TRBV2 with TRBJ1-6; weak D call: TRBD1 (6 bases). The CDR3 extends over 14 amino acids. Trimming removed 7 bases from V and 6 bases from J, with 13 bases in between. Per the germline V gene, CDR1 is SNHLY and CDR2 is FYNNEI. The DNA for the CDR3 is TGTGCCAGCATACGGGACAATCTTAATTCACCCCTCCACTTT. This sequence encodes CASIRDNLNSPLHF.

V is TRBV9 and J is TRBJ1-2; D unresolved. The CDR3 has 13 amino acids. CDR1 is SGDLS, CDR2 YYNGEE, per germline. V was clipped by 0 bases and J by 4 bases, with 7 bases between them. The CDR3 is CASSVGQSYGYTF. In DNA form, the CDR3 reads TGTGCCAGCAGCGTAGGACAATCCTATGGCTACACCTTC.

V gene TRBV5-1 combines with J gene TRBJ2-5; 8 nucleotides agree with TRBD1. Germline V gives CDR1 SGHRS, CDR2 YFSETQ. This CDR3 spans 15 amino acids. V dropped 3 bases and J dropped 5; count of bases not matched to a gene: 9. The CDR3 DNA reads TGCGCCAGCAGCTCTCCAGGGGGCGCAGGGGAGACCCAGTACTTC. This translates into CASSSPGGAGETQYF.

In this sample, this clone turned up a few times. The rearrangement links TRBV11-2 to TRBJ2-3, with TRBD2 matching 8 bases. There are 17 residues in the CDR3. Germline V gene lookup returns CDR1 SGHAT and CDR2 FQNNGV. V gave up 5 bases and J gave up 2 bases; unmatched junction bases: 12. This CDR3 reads CASSRAGAELSTDTQYF. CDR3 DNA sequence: TGTGCCAGCAGCCGAGCGGGGGCCGAGCTTTCCACAGATACGCAGTATTTT.